This T cell receptor beta chain was profiled in a study of blood T cell repertoires in COVID-19. Looking at the study overall: T cells, B-cell-depleted T cells, or PBMCs supplied cDNA or gDNA.

The V gene's germline CDR1 is MNHEY and CDR2 SVGAGI. There are 13 residues in the CDR3. The V end was cut by 7 bases, the J end by 7 bases, with 15 bases between. Study processing details: It was from reference gene primer amplification that nucleated cell counts were estimated. TCRdb's table, derived via immunoSEQ multiplex PCR, lists solely in-frame clones and lacks some. The DNA gave D and trimming, while V, J and clone size come from that table. The sample lists about 82,000 clones; over 70% were seen once. Sequenced material: peripheral blood. The chain links TRBV6-5 to TRBJ2-3, with TRBD1 as a possible D gene (6 bases). The receptor's source is a woman aged 60-70 years with acute or convalescent COVID-19. The CDR3 loop is CASTIGGPNTQYF. CDR3 nucleotides: TGTGCCAGCACAATTGGGGGCCCCAATACGCAGTATTTT.